The entry below gives a single T cell receptor (beta chain) sequence along with its context. Its target is unknown. The data were taken from a study of long-term antiretroviral therapy in people with HIV. Study observations and caveats: CDR3 lengths in HIV samples spanned a narrower range than controls. Specimens of blood were obtained during about 2004 to 2018, possibly under older ART regimens. Despite increasing after ART, diversity remained lower than that of transplant donor controls. Unavailable data included ART adherence, viral resistance and therapy changes (switches in treatment).

Trimming removed 1 base at V and 4 bases at J, with 15 bases between. Germline CDR1 SGHRS, CDR2 YFSETQ. The CDR3 length is 17 residues. Samples were assayed with immunoSEQ v3.0 at survey level. Produced via immunoSEQ multiplex PCR; TCRdb's table is partial and in-frame only. The sample records about 27,000 clones, approximately 93% being singletons. The receptor was derived from a woman aged 40 to 55 with HIV. This chain uses TRBV5-1 with TRBJ1-6; no clear D gene. Sequences were derived from unsorted PBMCs, sampled 7.6 years after starting antiretroviral therapy. The CDR3 loop is CASSLHESTDYNSPLHF. The DNA of the CDR3 is TGCGCCAGCAGCTTGCACGAATCGACCGATTATAATTCACCCCTCCACTTT.